This is a list of T cell receptor beta chains from one sample in a study of T cells expressing NK-cell markers. TCRdb reprocessed the 5' RACE reads; each CDR3 protein has one entry and no DNA is given. Across about 390,000 distinct CDR3 sequences, the top ten clones capture around 11% of the sample. Sequenced material: blood T cells: a sorted CD56 or NKG2C T cell subset, CD4+ or CD8+ T cells, or bulk PBMC T cells (not recorded which). The receptors were gathered from a woman aged 45-59 years in good health. Each CDR3 is given with its conserved first and last residue.

>TRBV12-3/TRBV12-4|TRBJ2-1
CASSRDVNEQFF
>TRBV5-6|TRBJ2-5
CASSSVRGLDQETQYF
>TRBV11-3|TRBJ2-7
CASSLERTGGTYEQYF
>TRBV4-1|TRBJ1-1
CASSQGRRLNTEAFF
>TRBV3-1|TRBJ2-2
CASSQPGTSGPNGELFF
>TRBV7-2|TRBJ2-2
CASGPAGVVGELFF
>TRBV5-1|TRBJ1-1
CASTEGSEVYTEAFF
>TRBV29-1|TRBJ2-1
CSVGVYNEQFF
>TRBV3-1|TRBJ2-3
CASSQDVRLAGGSDTQYF
>TRBV29-1|TRBJ2-3
CSVEASGRAGGTDTQYF
>TRBV4-1|TRBJ2-3
CASSSLPGSSEYF
>TRBV5-1|TRBJ2-3
CASSETSVLKDTQYF
>TRBV11-3|TRBJ2-3
CASSSQGAATDTQYF
>TRBV27|TRBJ2-7
CAPPPEAYEQYF
>TRBV5-1|TRBJ2-3
CASQNTDTQYF
>TRBV24-1|TRBJ1-5
CATVSVGLSNQPQHF
>TRBV12-3/TRBV12-4|TRBJ1-3
CASSLRQGRDPGNTIYF
>TRBV5-1|TRBJ1-3
CASSFVQGGLAGNTIYF
>TRBV29-1|TRBJ2-2
CSHPFEPNTGELFF
>TRBV11-2|TRBJ2-3
CASRQISTDTQYF
>TRBV3-1|TRBJ2-7
CASSLTTGKGGEQYF
>TRBV12-3/TRBV12-4|TRBJ2-7
CASSPRWSEQYF
>TRBV7-9|TRBJ2-1
CASSNDRAEQFF
>TRBV29-1|TRBJ2-1
CSVGSAGGPSEQFF
>TRBV20-1|TRBJ2-3
CSARGEVDTQYF
>TRBV2|TRBJ1-3
CASSALLFSGNTIYF
>TRBV25-1|TRBJ1-4
CASSLTGVREKLFF
>TRBV7-6|TRBJ2-2
CASSLVIAGEVNTGELFF
>TRBV12-3/TRBV12-4|TRBJ1-2
CASSPGRSNYGYTF
>TRBV10-3|TRBJ2-5
CAIKRTSGEGETQYF
>TRBV24-1|TRBJ2-5
CATSDGGYQESQYF
>TRBV20-1|TRBJ1-1
CSAPRHQNTEAFF
>TRBV5-5|TRBJ2-3
CASSVQRSWDTQYF
>TRBV5-1|TRBJ2-7
CASSLDGFRGLEQYF
>TRBV7-9|TRBJ1-5
CASSFAQGAGNSNQPQHF
>TRBV5-5|TRBJ2-4
CASSLPGLAKNIQYF
>TRBV4-2|TRBJ1-3
CASSQVAGGVGNTIYF
>TRBV20-1|TRBJ2-1
CSAVSGQGLYNEQFF
>TRBV12-3/TRBV12-4|TRBJ2-2
CASSPIWTSQTGELFF